The 14 T cell receptor beta chains presented below share a single source sample, sequenced in a study of cytomegalovirus exposure and HLA in healthy donors. Use of 60 Vbeta and 13 Jbeta primers characterized the PCR. Data came from immunoSEQ multiplex PCR; TCRdb stores just in-frame clones and leaves some out. In the table there are roughly 130,000 clones, 73% of which are singletons. The sample consisted of PBMCs. Receptors were obtained from a woman in her forties in good health and CMV-seropositive.

This chain uses TRBV4-2 with TRBJ2-1, with D maybe TRBD2 (5 bases). This CDR3 comprises 11 residues. From germline, CDR1 is LGHNA and CDR2 YNFKEQ. V lost 5 bases and J lost 11, with 10 bases in between. The CDR3 region is CASSLEVKQFF. The CDR3, as DNA: TGTGCCAGCAGCTTGGAGGTCAAGCAGTTCTTC.

The chain joins TRBV5-1 to TRBJ1-4; D might be TRBD1 (5 bases). V was shortened by 0 bases and J by 5 bases, with 14 bases between the two germline ends. The CDR3 covers 16 residues. In germline, CDR1 is SGHRS, CDR2 YFSETQ. The CDR3 here is CASSLAGGRRNEKLFF. CDR3 sequence (DNA): TGCGCCAGCAGCTTGGCCGGGGGACGGAGAAATGAAAAACTGTTTTTT.

To note about this clone: At one end the junction does not follow the germline gene, possibly because of a read error. The chain couples TRBV7-2 to TRBJ2-1; 10 bases align to TRBD2. In germline, CDR1 is SGHTA, CDR2 FQGNSA. This CDR3 contains 14 residues. CDR3 sequence (DNA): TGTGCCAGCAGCCTAGCGGGAGTTTTAAATGAGCAGTTCTTC. Translating gives CASSLAGVLNEQFF.

A few counts support this clone. The V call is TRBV4-1, the J call TRBJ1-5; 7 bases line up with TRBD1. The V and J ends lost 5 bases and 6 bases, in that order; junction bases with no gene match: 7. Germline CDR1 MGHRA, CDR2 YSYEKL. The CDR3 extends over 14 amino acids. The CDR3 coding sequence is TGCGCCAGCAGCGACGGACAGGTCGCTCAGCCCCAGCATTTT. Translation gives CASSDGQVAQPQHF.

The chain is built from TRBV7-3 and TRBJ1-1; TRBD1 agrees at 11 bases. Trimming cost V 5 bases and J 7 bases; bases outside gene matches: 6. This CDR3 has 14 residues. Per the germline V gene, CDR1 is SGHTA and CDR2 is FQGTGA. CDR3 loop: CASSPGQGAIEAFF. In DNA, the CDR3 is TGTGCCAGCAGCCCTGGACAGGGGGCTATTGAAGCTTTCTTT.

The gene calls are TRBV2 and TRBJ2-3; tentatively, D is TRBD1 (5 bases). The length of the CDR3 is 13 residues. Germline assignment: CDR1 SNHLY and CDR2 FYNNEI. The V and J ends lost 3 bases and 7 bases respectively, with 11 bases between them. This CDR3 is CASSDRAGNTQYF. CDR3 DNA: TGTGCCAGCAGTGATCGTGCAGGGAATACGCAGTATTTT.

The V and J genes are TRBV2 and TRBJ1-1, with D perhaps TRBD1 (5 bases). Germline V gene data show CDR1 as SNHLY and CDR2 as FYNNEI. Between the trimmed V and J ends, which lost 1 base and 6 bases, there was a span of 15 bases. The length of the CDR3 is 15 residues. Here the CDR3 reads CASSEDLGGEAEAFF. For the CDR3, the DNA is TGTGCCAGCAGTGAAGATTTGGGAGGGGAGGCTGAAGCTTTCTTT. The whole variable domain, remainder taken from reference TRBV2 and TRBJ1-1, is EPEVTQTPSHQVTQMGQEVILRCVPISNHLYFYWYRQILGQKVEFLVSFYNNEISEKSEIFDDQFSVERPDGSNFTLKIRSTKLEDSAMYFCASSEDLGGEAEAFFGQGTRLTVV.

The chain couples TRBV28 to TRBJ1-5, with a weak D call TRBD1 (6 bases). Trimming cost V 0 bases and J 1 base, with 13 bases left between them. Germline V CDR1 and CDR2: MDHEN, SYDVKM. The CDR3 sequence is 17 residues long. The DNA for the CDR3 is TGTGCCAGCAGTTTATGGGGCGTCGGGACAAGCAATCAGCCCCAGCATTTT. Protein product: CASSLWGVGTSNQPQHF.

V and J are TRBV2 and TRBJ1-2; D might be TRBD1 (6 bases). Germline CDR1 is SNHLY and CDR2 is FYNNEI. Trimming took off 2 bases at V and 0 bases at J, with 7 bases between the two ends. This CDR3 is built from 14 residues. The CDR3 here is CASSEWTANYGYTF. In nucleotides, the CDR3 is TGTGCCAGCAGTGAATGGACAGCTAACTATGGCTACACCTTC.

The chain recombines TRBV28 with TRBJ1-5; 7 bases match TRBD1. The CDR3 has 15 residues. Trimming took 5 bases from V and 5 from J; bases not matched to a gene: 9. Looked up from germline, CDR1 is MDHEN and CDR2 is SYDVKM. The CDR3 DNA follows: TGTGCCAGCAGTGGGGGCAGGGGGGCCGATCAGCCCCAGCATTTT. This encodes CASSGGRGADQPQHF.

This clone has just a few counts. This sequence joins TRBV6-1 and TRBJ1-2; the D gene is possibly TRBD1 (6 bases). V lost 7 bases and J lost 8, with 20 bases in between. The CDR3 runs to 14 residues. CDR1 and CDR2 from the germline V gene are MNHNS and SASEGT. The CDR3: CASTPAGALNGYTF. The CDR3 DNA is TGTGCCAGCACCCCGGCAGGGGCGTTGAACGGCTACACCTTC.

The chain joins TRBV18 to TRBJ1-1; D remains unclear. CDR1 KGHSH and CDR2 LQKENI come from the germline V gene. V was pared by 3 bases and J by 0 bases, with 11 bases between. The CDR3 covers 15 residues. CDR3 coding DNA: TGTGCCAGCTCACCTGTCAGGATAATGAACACTGAAGCTTTCTTT. The encoded protein is CASSPVRIMNTEAFF. Complete variable domain (other parts from reference TRBV18 and TRBJ1-1): NAGVMQNPRHLVRRRGQEARLRCSPMKGHSHVYWYRQLPEEGLKFMVYLQKENIIDESGMPKERFSAEFPKEGPSILRIQQVVRGDSAAYFCASSPVRIMNTEAFFGQGTRLTVV.

The chain links TRBV20-1 to TRBJ1-1; weak D call: TRBD1 (6 bases). Germline CDR1 reads DFQATT; CDR2 reads SNEGSKA (reference sequence). The V and J ends lost 5 bases and 8 bases respectively, with 9 bases between them. This CDR3 has 10 amino acids. The CDR3 DNA follows: TGCAGTGCTTACAGGGAGGAAGCTTTCTTT. Translation gives CSAYREEAFF.

The CDR3, as DNA: TGTGCCAGCAGCTTAGCGGGAGTCCCCCCAGAGACCCAGTACTTC. Its translation is CASSLAGVPPETQYF. The chain recombines TRBV7-2 with TRBJ2-5; a weak D match, TRBD2 (5 bases). Trimming shortened V by 0 bases and J by 4 bases, and 12 bases separated the two germline ends. The V gene's germline CDR1 is SGHTA and CDR2 FQGNSA. The CDR3 runs 15 residues.